The 5 T cell receptor beta chains given below trace back to one sample, sequenced in a study of blood T cell repertoires in COVID-19. The method was immunoSEQ multiplex PCR; TCRdb's version includes in-frame clones alone and lacks a portion of them. The sample yields some 97,000 clones, around 86% seen once. The sequenced sample was PBMCs or T cells enriched from blood (not recorded which). The receptors originated from a woman aged 45-60 years who had recovered from COVID-19.

The chain is built from TRBV18 and TRBJ2-2; 10 nucleotides agree with TRBD1. There are 17 residues in the CDR3. Germline CDR1 reads KGHSH; CDR2 reads LQKENI. Unmatched junction bases numbered 7, after V lost 2 bases and J lost 4 bases. The DNA for the CDR3 is TGTGCCAGCTCACCAACGGACAGGGGGTCGGGCACCGGGGAGCTGTTTTTT. Its translation: CASSPTDRGSGTGELFF.

The chain employs TRBV5-1 and TRBJ2-1, with D perhaps matching TRBD2 (6 bases). Deletions cut 0 bases from V and 3 bases from J, with 22 bases between. The germline V gene encodes CDR1 SGHRS and CDR2 YFSETQ. CDR3 length: 19 amino acids. The CDR3 sequence: CASSLALASSGRHYNEQFF. CDR3 coding DNA: TGCGCCAGCAGCTTGGCCTTGGCCAGTTCCGGGAGACACTACAATGAGCAGTTCTTC.

This clone was recorded only once. The chain employs TRBV28 and TRBJ1-1; D is ambiguous. The CDR3 has 14 amino acids. Germline V gives CDR1 MDHEN, CDR2 SYDVKM. V was shortened by 2 bases and J by 4 bases, with 11 bases between the two germline ends. The chain's CDR3 is CASSLESAGTEAFF. CDR3 sequence (DNA): TGTGCCAGCAGTTTAGAGTCAGCGGGCACTGAAGCTTTCTTT.

The genes are TRBV28 and TRBJ2-7; no firm D call. V lost 1 base and J 3 bases, leaving 13 bases between the germline ends. Germline CDR1 is MDHEN and CDR2 is SYDVKM. This CDR3 is 15 amino acids long. The CDR3 protein is CASSLFGGIFYEQYF. CDR3 DNA sequence: TGTGCCAGCAGTTTATTCGGCGGAATATTCTACGAGCAGTACTTC. The full variable domain, rest sourced from reference TRBV28 and TRBJ2-7, is DVKVTQSSRYLVKRTGEKVFLECVQDMDHENMFWYRQDPGLGLRLIYFSYDVKMKEKGDIPEGYSVSREKKERFSLILESASTNQTSMYLCASSLFGGIFYEQYFGPGTRLTVT.

The rearrangement links TRBV6-5 to TRBJ2-3; D remains ambiguous. Germline CDR1 reads MNHEY; CDR2 reads SVGAGI. V gave up 0 bases and J gave up 5 bases, with 6 bases separating them. This CDR3 has 13 residues. The CDR3, as DNA: TGTGCCAGCAGTTACTCAATGAGAGATACGCAGTATTTT. Protein product: CASSYSMRDTQYF.